Listed below are T cell receptor beta chains from one sample, sequenced in a study of control samples from healthy donors and cancer patients. Measured with immunoSEQ multiplex PCR; TCRdb has only the in-frame clones, and not every one. The sample lists about 58,000 clones; roughly 92% were seen once. Specimen: blood. These receptors came from a young man in good health. Each CDR3 is given with its conserved first and last residue. Each record gives: J gene, V gene, D gene, clone size, CDR3 protein, CDR3 DNA. The D gene is left open where the match is weak. Not all rows give a size; the values are once, few, many and, for expanded clones, a class.

J: TRBJ2-6; V: TRBV2; D: .; size: .; CDR3: CASSEDIWAGANVLTF; DNA: TGTGCCAGCAGTGAAGACATATGGGCTGGGGCCAACGTCCTGACTTTC
J: TRBJ1-4; V: TRBV4-1; D: .; size: .; CDR3: CASSQDRRATPNEKLFF; DNA: TGCGCCAGCAGCCAAGATCGAAGGGCAACTCCTAATGAAAAACTGTTTTTT
J: TRBJ2-5; V: TRBV19; D: TRBD2; size: .; CDR3: CASSSGLAGEETQYF; DNA: TGTGCCAGTAGTTCGGGACTAGCGGGCGAAGAGACCCAGTACTTC
J: TRBJ2-1; V: TRBV28; D: .; size: .; CDR3: CASLSGAGPLYNEQFF; DNA: TGTGCCAGCTTGTCCGGCGCGGGGCCACTATACAATGAGCAGTTCTTC
J: TRBJ2-3; V: TRBV18; D: TRBD1; size: .; CDR3: CASSPLGQTGGADTQYF; DNA: TGTGCCAGCTCACCACTAGGCCAGACAGGGGGCGCAGATACGCAGTATTTT
J: TRBJ2-7; V: TRBV24-1; D: .; size: .; CDR3: CATSDFGGGEQYF; DNA: TGTGCCACCAGTGATTTCGGTGGGGGCGAGCAGTACTTC
J: TRBJ2-5; V: TRBV5-1; D: TRBD2; size: once; CDR3: CASSSSGAGSQETQYF; DNA: TGCGCCAGCAGCTCATCAGGAGCGGGGAGCCAAGAGACCCAGTACTTC
J: TRBJ1-1; V: TRBV12-5; D: .; size: .; CDR3: CASGVEAPEPEAFF; DNA: TGTGCTAGTGGCGTAGAGGCACCAGAACCTGAAGCTTTCTTT
J: TRBJ1-2; V: TRBV7-2; D: TRBD1; size: .; CDR3: CASRFQAGGFNYGYTF; DNA: TGTGCCAGCAGGTTCCAGGCAGGGGGCTTCAACTATGGCTACACCTTC
J: TRBJ2-2; V: TRBV7-8; D: TRBD2; size: .; CDR3: CASSFLAGGPTNTGELFF; DNA: TGTGCCAGCAGCTTTCTGGCGGGGGGGCCCACCAACACCGGGGAGCTGTTTTTT
J: TRBJ2-7; V: TRBV7-3; D: .; size: .; CDR3: CASSSQAGAAYEQYF; DNA: TGTGCCAGCAGCTCCCAAGCGGGTGCGGCCTACGAGCAGTACTTC